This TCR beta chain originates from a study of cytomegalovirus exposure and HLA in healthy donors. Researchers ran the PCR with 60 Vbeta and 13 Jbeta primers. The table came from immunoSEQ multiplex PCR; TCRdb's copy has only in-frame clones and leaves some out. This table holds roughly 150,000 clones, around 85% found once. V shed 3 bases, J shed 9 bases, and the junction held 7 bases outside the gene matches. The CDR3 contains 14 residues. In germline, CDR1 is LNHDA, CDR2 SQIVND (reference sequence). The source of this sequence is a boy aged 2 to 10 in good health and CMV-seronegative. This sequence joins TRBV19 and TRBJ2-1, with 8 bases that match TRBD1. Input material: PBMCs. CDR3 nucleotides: TGTGCCAGTAGTATGGGCCAGGGGGCTCGTGAGCAGTTCTTC. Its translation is CASSMGQGAREQFF.